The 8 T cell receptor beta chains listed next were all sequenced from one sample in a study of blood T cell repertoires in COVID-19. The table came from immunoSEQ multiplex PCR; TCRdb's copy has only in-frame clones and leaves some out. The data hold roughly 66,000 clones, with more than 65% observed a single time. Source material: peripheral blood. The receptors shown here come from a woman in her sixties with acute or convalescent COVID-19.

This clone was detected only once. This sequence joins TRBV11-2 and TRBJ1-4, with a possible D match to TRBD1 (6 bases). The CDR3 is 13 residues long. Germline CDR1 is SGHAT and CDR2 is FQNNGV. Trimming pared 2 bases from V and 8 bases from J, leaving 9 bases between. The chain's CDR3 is CASSLRTAEKLFF. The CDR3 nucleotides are TGTGCCAGCAGCTTAAGGACAGCAGAAAAACTGTTTTTT.

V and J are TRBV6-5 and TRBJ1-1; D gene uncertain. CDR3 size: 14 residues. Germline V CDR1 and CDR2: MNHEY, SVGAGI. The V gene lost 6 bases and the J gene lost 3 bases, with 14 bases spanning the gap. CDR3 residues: CASRYQEGDTEAFF. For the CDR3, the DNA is TGTGCCAGCAGATATCAGGAGGGTGACACTGAAGCTTTCTTT.

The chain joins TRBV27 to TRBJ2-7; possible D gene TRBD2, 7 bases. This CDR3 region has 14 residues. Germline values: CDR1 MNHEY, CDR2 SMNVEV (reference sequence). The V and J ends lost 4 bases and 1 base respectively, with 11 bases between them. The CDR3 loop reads CASSWGGGSYEQYF. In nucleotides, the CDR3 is TGTGCCAGCAGTTGGGGGGGCGGATCCTACGAGCAGTACTTC.

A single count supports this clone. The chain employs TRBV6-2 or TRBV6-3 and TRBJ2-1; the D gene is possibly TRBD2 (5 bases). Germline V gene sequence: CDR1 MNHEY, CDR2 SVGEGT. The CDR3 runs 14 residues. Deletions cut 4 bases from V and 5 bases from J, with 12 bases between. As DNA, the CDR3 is TGTGCCAGCAGTTCGGACTGGGCAGACAATGAGCAGTTCTTC. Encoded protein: CASSSDWADNEQFF.

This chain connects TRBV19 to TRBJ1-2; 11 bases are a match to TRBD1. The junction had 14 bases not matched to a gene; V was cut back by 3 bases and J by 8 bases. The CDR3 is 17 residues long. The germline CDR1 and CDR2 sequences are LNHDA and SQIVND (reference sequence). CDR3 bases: TGTGCCAGTAGTATTATATACTCGGACAGGGGGCACGGCGGCTACACCTTC. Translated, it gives CASSIIYSDRGHGGYTF.

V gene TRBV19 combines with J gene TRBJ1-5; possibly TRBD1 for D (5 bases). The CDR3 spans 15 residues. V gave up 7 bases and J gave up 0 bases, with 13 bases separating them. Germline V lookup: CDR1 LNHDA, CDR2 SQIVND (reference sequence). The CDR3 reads CASMRTFNSNQPQHF. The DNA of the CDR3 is TGTGCCAGTATGAGGACATTTAATAGCAATCAGCCCCAGCATTTT.

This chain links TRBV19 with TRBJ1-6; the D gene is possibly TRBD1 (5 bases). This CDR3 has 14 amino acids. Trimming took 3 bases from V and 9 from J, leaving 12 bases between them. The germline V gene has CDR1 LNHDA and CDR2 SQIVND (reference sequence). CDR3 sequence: CASSMKQGGSPLHF. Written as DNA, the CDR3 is TGTGCCAGTAGTATGAAGCAGGGCGGTTCACCCCTCCACTTT.

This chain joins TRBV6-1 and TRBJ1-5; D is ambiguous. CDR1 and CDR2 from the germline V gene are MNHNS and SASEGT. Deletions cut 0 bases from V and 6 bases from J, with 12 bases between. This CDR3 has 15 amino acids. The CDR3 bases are TGTGCCAGCAGTGAAGCAGGCGGGGAAAGTCAGCCCCAGCATTTT. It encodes CASSEAGGESQPQHF.